Listed here are 20 T cell receptor beta chains from one sample, sequenced in a study of T-cell reconstitution after alpha-beta-depleted transplantation in children. A TCRbeta library incorporating unique molecular identifiers was prepared. MiXCR, run by TCRdb on the PCR reads, gives a single entry per CDR3 protein. The sample contains roughly 400,000 distinct CDR3 sequences, roughly 44% of which appear only once. The sample was PBMCs, taken before TCRalphabeta/CD19-depleted stem cell transplant. These receptors all stem from a girl aged 2-10 years with aplastic anemia, due to receive a stem cell transplant.

The V and J genes are TRBV20-1 and TRBJ2-1; 8 bases are shared with TRBD1. This CDR3 has 14 residues. The J segment lost 4 bases and the V segment lost 5 bases, leaving 7 bases of the junction unmatched. Germline loops: CDR1 DFQATT, CDR2 SNEGSKA (reference sequence). In DNA form, the CDR3 reads TGCAGTGCTGATGACAGGGGACAGTACAATGAGCAGTTCTTC. It translates to CSADDRGQYNEQFF.

This clonotype was seen a single time. The chain recombines TRBV5-1 with TRBJ2-3; 8 bases agree with TRBD2. This CDR3 comprises 16 residues. Germline trimming cut 3 bases from V and 4 bases from J; bases unmatched to any gene: 10. The germline gives CDR1 SGHRS, CDR2 YFSETQ. CDR3 bases: TGCGCCAGCAGCTCAATTAGCGGGACCAGGGCAGATACGCAGTATTTT. As protein: CASSSISGTRADTQYF. Complete variable domain (other parts from reference TRBV5-1 and TRBJ2-3): KAGVTQTPRYLIKTRGQQVTLSCSPISGHRSVSWYQQTPGQGLQFLFEYFSETQRNKGNFPGRFSGRQFSNSRSEMNVSTLELGDSALYLCASSSISGTRADTQYFGPGTRLTVL.

The chain couples TRBV29-1 to TRBJ2-2; D is perhaps TRBD2 (5 bases). CDR1 is SQVTM, CDR2 ANQGSEA, per germline. The CDR3 length is 13 residues. The V gene lost 2 bases and the J gene lost 4 bases, with 8 bases spanning the gap. In DNA, the CDR3 is TGCAGCGTTGAACAGCGGTTCACCGGGGAGCTGTTTTTT. Its protein is CSVEQRFTGELFF.

The chain joins TRBV20-1 to TRBJ2-1; 10 bases align to TRBD2. This CDR3 spans 13 amino acids. V was clipped by 6 bases and J by 4 bases; unmatched bases: 3. The V gene's germline CDR1 is DFQATT and CDR2 SNEGSKA (reference sequence). DNA of the CDR3: TGCAGTGCCGAGACTAGCGGGTACAATGAGCAGTTCTTC. It is translated as CSAETSGYNEQFF.

This clonotype has only a few counts. The chain combines TRBV4-1 with TRBJ1-1; no clear D. The CDR3 loop spans 15 amino acids. Trimming removed 0 bases at V and 2 bases at J, with 10 bases between. Germline CDR1 and CDR2: MGHRA and YSYEKL. The CDR3 DNA is TGCGCCAGCAGCCAAGAGGTAGGAGACAACACTGAAGCTTTCTTT. Protein sequence: CASSQEVGDNTEAFF.

Ten or more counts support this clonotype. V and J are TRBV30 and TRBJ2-7, with D uncertain. The CDR3 contains 12 residues. V was trimmed by 1 base and J by 2 bases, leaving 6 bases between them. Per germline, CDR1 GTSNPN and CDR2 SVGIG (reference sequence). The CDR3 loop is CAWSELAYEQYF. The CDR3 coding sequence is TGTGCCTGGAGTGAGTTGGCCTACGAGCAGTACTTC. The full variable domain, in which reference TRBV30 and TRBJ2-7 provide the parts outside the CDR3, is SQTIHQWPATLVQPVGSPLSLECTVEGTSNPNLYWYRQAAGRGLQLLFYSVGIGQISSEVPQNLSASRPQDRQFILSSKKLLLSDSGFYLCAWSELAYEQYFGPGTRLTVT.

The chain is built from TRBV7-3 and TRBJ2-1; perhaps D is TRBD1 or TRBD2 (5 bases each). Per the germline V gene, CDR1 is SGHTA and CDR2 is FQGTGA. Trimming removed 2 bases from V and 8 bases from J, with 10 bases in between. The CDR3 extends over 13 amino acids. The DNA of the CDR3 is TGTGCCAGCAGCTTACTCGGGGCTTATGAGCAGTTCTTC. This encodes CASSLLGAYEQFF.

The V gene is TRBV6-1, the J gene TRBJ2-7, with TRBD1 matching over 9 bases. CDR3 size: 15 residues. The germline CDR1 and CDR2 sequences are MNHNS and SASEGT. V gave up 6 bases and J gave up 5 bases; unmatched junction bases: 11. CDR3 nucleotide sequence: TGTGCCAGCAGCAAAGCCGGGACAGGGTCTAACGAGCAGTACTTC. Translation gives CASSKAGTGSNEQYF.

This clonotype was seen only once. The rearrangement uses TRBV20-1 and TRBJ2-7, with 10 bases aligning to TRBD2. Germline trimming cut 0 bases from V and 1 base from J; bases unmatched to any gene: 3. The CDR3 runs 15 residues. CDR1 DFQATT and CDR2 SNEGSKA come from the germline V gene (reference sequence). The CDR3, as DNA: TGCAGTGCTAGAGATGGGACTAGCGCGTCCTACGAGCAGTACTTC. The encoded protein is CSARDGTSASYEQYF.

The V and J genes are TRBV7-2 and TRBJ2-1; D is undetermined. The length of the CDR3 is 15 residues. Trimming took off 0 bases at V and 7 bases at J, with 13 bases between the two ends. CDR1 and CDR2 from the germline V gene are SGHTA and FQGNSA. CDR3 in DNA: TGTGCCAGCAGCTTAGCGGTAATGATGATTAATGAGCAGTTCTTC. This gives the protein CASSLAVMMINEQFF. Supplemented by reference TRBV7-2 and TRBJ2-1, the full variable domain reads GAGVSQSPSNKVTEKGKDVELRCDPISGHTALYWYRQSLGQGLEFLIYFQGNSAPDKSGLPSDRFSAERTGGSVSTLTIQRTQQEDSAVYLCASSLAVMMINEQFFGPGTRLTVL.

This clonotype has only a few counts. This chain connects TRBV20-1 to TRBJ1-6, with TRBD1 matching 10 bases. Germline V gives CDR1 DFQATT, CDR2 SNEGSKA (reference sequence). There are 15 residues in the CDR3. Losses at the gene ends were 5 bases for V and 7 bases for J; bases not matched to a gene: 8. CDR3 sequence (DNA): TGCAGTGCTGGGCGTTGGGACAGGGGCAATTCACCCCTCCACTTT. This sequence encodes CSAGRWDRGNSPLHF.

This clonotype was detected ten times or more. The chain recombines TRBV30 with TRBJ1-2, with D hard to call. CDR3 length: 13 residues. V lost 0 bases and J 4 bases, leaving 9 bases between the germline ends. Looked up from germline, CDR1 is GTSNPN and CDR2 is SVGIG (reference sequence). The CDR3 nucleotides are TGTGCCTGGAGTGTACAGAGGACCTATGGCTACACCTTC. Translated: CAWSVQRTYGYTF.

This clonotype occurred many times. This chain uses TRBV20-1 with TRBJ2-1; D gene unclear. The CDR3 runs 13 residues. Trimming took 4 bases from V and 6 from J, leaving 13 bases between them. CDR1 is DFQATT and CDR2 is SNEGSKA in the germline V gene (reference sequence). CDR3 bases: TGCAGTGCTACCTCCCCTATAGCCAATGAGCAGTTCTTC. Translation: CSATSPIANEQFF.

This clonotype was detected ten times or more. The J gene is TRBJ2-4, the V gene TRBV13; perhaps TRBD2 as D (5 bases). Trimming removed 4 bases at V and 9 bases at J, with 22 bases between. The length of the CDR3 is 16 residues. Looked up from germline, CDR1 is PRHDT and CDR2 is FYEKMQ (reference sequence). CDR3 DNA sequence: TGTGCCAGCAGCTCCCCTAGGCGGGTCGACGAGGGCATTCAGTACTTC. The encoded protein is CASSSPRRVDEGIQYF.

In the case of this clonotype: The CDR3 ends on some other residue instead of the conserved phenylalanine or tryptophan, so this is likely a read error. The chain links TRBV11-2 to TRBJ2-5; D is tentatively TRBD1 or TRBD2 (5 bases each). V lost 6 bases and J 5 bases, leaving 22 bases between the germline ends. This CDR3 is 16 amino acids long. The V gene's germline CDR1 is SGHAT and CDR2 FQNNGV. CDR3 bases: TGTGCCAGCAGTTCTATTATGGGCCTAGCAGGGGAGACCCAGTACTGC. It codes for CASSSIMGLAGETQYC.

This rearrangement joins TRBV10-3 to TRBJ2-2; 10 bases fit TRBD2. Germline CDR1 is ENHRY and CDR2 is SYGVKD. Unmatched junction bases numbered 3, after V lost 4 bases and J lost 1 base. CDR3 length: 16 amino acids. CDR3 protein: CAISASGSQNTGELFF. The CDR3 bases are TGTGCCATCAGTGCTAGCGGGAGTCAGAACACCGGGGAGCTGTTTTTT.

The rearrangement joins TRBV28 to TRBJ2-7; 7 positions agree with TRBD2. The CDR3 runs to 14 residues. With 2 bases clipped from V and 3 bases from J, the junction kept 4 bases outside the gene matches. Per the germline V gene, CDR1 is MDHEN and CDR2 is SYDVKM. CDR3 amino acids: CASSLAGENYEQYF. CDR3 DNA sequence: TGTGCCAGCAGTTTAGCGGGAGAAAACTACGAGCAGTACTTC.

V usage is TRBV20-1 and J usage is TRBJ2-7, with 7 bases matching TRBD2. This CDR3 contains 13 residues. Germline loops: CDR1 DFQATT, CDR2 SNEGSKA (reference sequence). V lost 6 bases to trimming and J lost 4 bases; unmatched junction nucleotides: 9. CDR3 region: CSARTRGLYEQYF. DNA of the CDR3: TGCAGTGCCAGGACTAGGGGATTATACGAGCAGTACTTC.

This chain connects TRBV20-1 to TRBJ2-6; D possibly uses TRBD1 or TRBD2 (5 bases each). In germline, CDR1 is DFQATT, CDR2 SNEGSKA (reference sequence). The CDR3 loop spans 16 amino acids. V lost 4 bases, J lost 0 bases, and 13 bases lay in between. DNA for the CDR3: TGCAGTGCTACCGGGACCATCCCCTCTGGGGCCAACGTCCTGACTTTC. This sequence encodes CSATGTIPSGANVLTF.

The chain is built from TRBV11-2 and TRBJ2-5, with TRBD1 identical over 7 bases. The CDR3 sequence is 16 residues long. CDR1 and CDR2 from the germline V gene are SGHAT and FQNNGV. V lost 6 bases, J lost 2 bases, and 12 bases stayed unmatched. The CDR3 loop reads CASRPNPGQKQETQYF. In DNA form, the CDR3 reads TGTGCCAGCAGACCAAATCCGGGACAGAAGCAAGAGACCCAGTACTTC.